Given below is one T cell receptor (beta chain) in context. Its specificity is unknown. This specimen comes from a study of T cell repertoires in cytomegalovirus infection. On the study more broadly: Through public TCR beta signatures, both CMV infection and matching HLA type were indicated. Study outcomes and limitations: Ex vivo responses were dominated by HLA-C-restricted CMV-specific TCR beta clonotypes. Carriers of CMV plus the relevant HLA were identified by cumulative public TCR beta family frequency.

TCRdb reanalysed the reads using MiXCR and keeps one entry per CDR3 protein. This sample has 300,000 to 400,000 distinct CDR3 sequences, with 25% to 30% found just once. This CDR3 has 18 amino acids. Trimming at V came to 4 bases and at J to 6 bases, leaving 9 bases not matched to a gene. Germline-derived CDR1 and CDR2 are LNHDA and SQIVND (reference sequence). The specimen was cultured PBMCs, collected from culture after CMV antigen stimulation. This receptor was obtained from a human donor in good health (CMV status not recorded). Some clones in this sample may be carry-over from other donors' samples. The chain uses TRBV19 and TRBJ2-1; 16 nucleotides align to TRBD2. The CDR3 spells CASSSPGLAGGPSNEQFF. CDR3 nucleotides: TGTGCCAGTAGTAGTCCGGGACTAGCGGGGGGGCCAAGCAATGAGCAGTTCTTC. Full variable domain (remainder filled in from reference TRBV19 and TRBJ2-1): DGGITQSPKYLFRKEGQNVTLSCEQNLNHDAMYWYRQDPGQGLRLIYYSQIVNDFQKGDIAEGYSVSREKKESFPLTVTSAQKNPTAFYLCASSSPGLAGGPSNEQFFGPGTRLTVL.